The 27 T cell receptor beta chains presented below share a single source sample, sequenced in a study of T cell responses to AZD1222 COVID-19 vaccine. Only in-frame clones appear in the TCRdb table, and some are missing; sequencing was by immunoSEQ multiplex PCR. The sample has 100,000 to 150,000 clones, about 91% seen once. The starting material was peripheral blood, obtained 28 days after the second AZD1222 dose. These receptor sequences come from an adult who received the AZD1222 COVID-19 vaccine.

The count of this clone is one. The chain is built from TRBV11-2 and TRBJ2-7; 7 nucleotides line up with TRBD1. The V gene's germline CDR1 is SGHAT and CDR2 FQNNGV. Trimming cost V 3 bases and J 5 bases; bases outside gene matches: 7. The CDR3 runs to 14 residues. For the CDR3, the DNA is TGTGCCAGCAGCTTGGACAGGCATATCAACGAGCAGTACTTC. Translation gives CASSLDRHINEQYF.

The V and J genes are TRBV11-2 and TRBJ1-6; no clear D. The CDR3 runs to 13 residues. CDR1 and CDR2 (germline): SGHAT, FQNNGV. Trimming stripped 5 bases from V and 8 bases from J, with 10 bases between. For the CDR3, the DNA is TGTGCCAGCAGCCCACTAGGTCATTCACCCCTCCACTTT. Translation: CASSPLGHSPLHF.

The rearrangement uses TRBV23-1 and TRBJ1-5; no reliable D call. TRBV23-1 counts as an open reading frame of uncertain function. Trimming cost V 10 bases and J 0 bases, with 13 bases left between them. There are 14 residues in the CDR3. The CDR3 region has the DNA TGCGCCAACCTCGACCAAGATAGCAATCAGCCCCAGCATTTT. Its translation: CANLDQDSNQPQHF.

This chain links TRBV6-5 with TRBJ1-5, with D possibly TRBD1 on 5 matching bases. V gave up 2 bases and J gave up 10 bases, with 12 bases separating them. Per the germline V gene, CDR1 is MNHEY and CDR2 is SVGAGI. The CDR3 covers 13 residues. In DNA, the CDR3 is TGTGCCAGCAGTTACGCAGGGCCCGGCCCCCAGCATTTT. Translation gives CASSYAGPGPQHF.

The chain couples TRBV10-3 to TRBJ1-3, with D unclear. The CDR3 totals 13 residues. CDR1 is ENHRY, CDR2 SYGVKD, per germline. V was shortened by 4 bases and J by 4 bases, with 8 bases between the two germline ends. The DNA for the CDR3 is TGTGCCATCAGTGTGGGCCAAGGAAACACCATATATTTT. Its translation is CAISVGQGNTIYF.

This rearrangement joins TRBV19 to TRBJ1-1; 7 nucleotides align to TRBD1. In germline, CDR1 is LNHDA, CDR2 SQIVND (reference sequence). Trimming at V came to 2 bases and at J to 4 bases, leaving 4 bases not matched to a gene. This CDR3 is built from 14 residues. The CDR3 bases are TGTGCCAGTAGTATACGACAGGGTGTCACTGAAGCTTTCTTT. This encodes CASSIRQGVTEAFF.

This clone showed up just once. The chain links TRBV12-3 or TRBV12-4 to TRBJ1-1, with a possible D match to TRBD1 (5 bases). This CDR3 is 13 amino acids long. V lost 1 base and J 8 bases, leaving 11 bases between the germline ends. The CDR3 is CASSLDRRTEAFF. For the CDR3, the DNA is TGTGCCAGCAGTTTAGACAGGCGGACAGAAGCTTTCTTT.

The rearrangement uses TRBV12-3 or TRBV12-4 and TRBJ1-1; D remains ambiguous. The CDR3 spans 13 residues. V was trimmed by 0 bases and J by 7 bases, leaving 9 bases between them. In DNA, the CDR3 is TGTGCCAGCAGTTTAGCCCAGGACCTTGAAGCTTTCTTT. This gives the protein CASSLAQDLEAFF.

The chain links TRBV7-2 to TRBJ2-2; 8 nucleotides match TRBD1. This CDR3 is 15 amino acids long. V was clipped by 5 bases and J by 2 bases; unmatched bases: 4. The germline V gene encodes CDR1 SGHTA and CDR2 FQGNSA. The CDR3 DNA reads TGTGCCAGCAGCCTCGGACAGGGAAACACCGGGGAGCTGTTTTTT. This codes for CASSLGQGNTGELFF. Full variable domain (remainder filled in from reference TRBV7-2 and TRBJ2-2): GAGVSQSPSNKVTEKGKDVELRCDPISGHTALYWYRQSLGQGLEFLIYFQGNSAPDKSGLPSDRFSAERTGGSVSTLTIQRTQQEDSAVYLCASSLGQGNTGELFFGEGSRLTVL.

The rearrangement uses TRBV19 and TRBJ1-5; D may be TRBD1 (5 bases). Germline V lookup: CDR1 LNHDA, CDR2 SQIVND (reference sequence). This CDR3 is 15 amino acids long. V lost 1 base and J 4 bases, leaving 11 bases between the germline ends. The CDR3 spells CASSIVTGLNQPQHF. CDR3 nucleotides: TGTGCCAGTAGTATAGTTACAGGATTGAATCAGCCCCAGCATTTT.

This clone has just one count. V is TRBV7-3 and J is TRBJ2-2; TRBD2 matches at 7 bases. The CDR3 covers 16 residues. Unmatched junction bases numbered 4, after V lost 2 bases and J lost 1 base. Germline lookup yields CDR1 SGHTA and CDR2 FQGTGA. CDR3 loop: CASSLFGRQNTGELFF. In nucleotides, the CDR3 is TGTGCCAGCAGCTTATTCGGGAGGCAGAACACCGGGGAGCTGTTTTTT.

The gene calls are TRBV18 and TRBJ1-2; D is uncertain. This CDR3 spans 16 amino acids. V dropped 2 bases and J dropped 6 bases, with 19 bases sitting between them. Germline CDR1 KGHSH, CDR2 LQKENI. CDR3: CASSPILSGVGDGYTF. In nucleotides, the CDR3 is TGTGCCAGCTCACCAATTCTGAGCGGGGTAGGCGATGGCTACACCTTC. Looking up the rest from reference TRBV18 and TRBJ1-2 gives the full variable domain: NAGVMQNPRHLVRRRGQEARLRCSPMKGHSHVYWYRQLPEEGLKFMVYLQKENIIDESGMPKERFSAEFPKEGPSILRIQQVVRGDSAAYFCASSPILSGVGDGYTFGSGTRLTVV.

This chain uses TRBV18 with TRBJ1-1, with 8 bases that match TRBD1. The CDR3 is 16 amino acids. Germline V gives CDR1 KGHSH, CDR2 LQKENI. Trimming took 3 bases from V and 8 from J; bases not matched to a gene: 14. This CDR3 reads CASSPQSRTGNQEAFF. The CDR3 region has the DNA TGTGCCAGCTCACCGCAATCGAGGACAGGGAATCAGGAAGCTTTCTTT.

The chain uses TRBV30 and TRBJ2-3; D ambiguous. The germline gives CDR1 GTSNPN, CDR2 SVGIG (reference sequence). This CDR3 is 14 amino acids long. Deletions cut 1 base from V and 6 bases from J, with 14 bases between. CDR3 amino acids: CAWSASSGPDTQYF. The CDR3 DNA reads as TGTGCCTGGAGTGCCTCCTCGGGTCCCGATACGCAGTATTTT.

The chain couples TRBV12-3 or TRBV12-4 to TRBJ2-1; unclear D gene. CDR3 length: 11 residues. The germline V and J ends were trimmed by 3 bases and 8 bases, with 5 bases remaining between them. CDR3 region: CASSFGYEQFF. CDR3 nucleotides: TGTGCCAGCAGTTTTGGGTATGAGCAGTTCTTC.

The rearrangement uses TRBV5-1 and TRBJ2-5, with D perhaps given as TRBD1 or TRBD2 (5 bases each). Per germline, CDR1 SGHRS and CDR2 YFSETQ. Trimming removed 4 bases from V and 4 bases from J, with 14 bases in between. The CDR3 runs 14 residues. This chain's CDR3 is CASSLRDPRETQYF. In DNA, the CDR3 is TGCGCCAGCAGCCTAAGGGACCCTAGAGAGACCCAGTACTTC.

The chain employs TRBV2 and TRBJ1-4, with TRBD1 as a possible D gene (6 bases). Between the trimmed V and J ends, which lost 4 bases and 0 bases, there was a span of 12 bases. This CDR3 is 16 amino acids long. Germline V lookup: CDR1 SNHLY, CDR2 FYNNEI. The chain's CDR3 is CASSAQGNPTNEKLFF. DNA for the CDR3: TGTGCCAGCAGTGCACAGGGCAACCCAACTAATGAAAAACTGTTTTTT.

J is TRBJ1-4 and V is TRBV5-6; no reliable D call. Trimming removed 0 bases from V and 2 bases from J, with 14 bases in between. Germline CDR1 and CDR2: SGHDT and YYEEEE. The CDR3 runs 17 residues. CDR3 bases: TGTGCCAGCAGCTTGGGTTGGGATATGGGCACTAATGAAAAACTGTTTTTT. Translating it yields CASSLGWDMGTNEKLFF.

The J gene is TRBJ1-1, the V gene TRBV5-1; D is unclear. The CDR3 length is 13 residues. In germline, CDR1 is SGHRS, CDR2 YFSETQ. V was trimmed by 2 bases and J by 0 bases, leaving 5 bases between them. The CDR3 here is CASSFTVNTEAFF. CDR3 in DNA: TGCGCCAGCAGCTTCACGGTGAACACTGAAGCTTTCTTT. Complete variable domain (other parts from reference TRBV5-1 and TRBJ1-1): KAGVTQTPRYLIKTRGQQVTLSCSPISGHRSVSWYQQTPGQGLQFLFEYFSETQRNKGNFPGRFSGRQFSNSRSEMNVSTLELGDSALYLCASSFTVNTEAFFGQGTRLTVV.

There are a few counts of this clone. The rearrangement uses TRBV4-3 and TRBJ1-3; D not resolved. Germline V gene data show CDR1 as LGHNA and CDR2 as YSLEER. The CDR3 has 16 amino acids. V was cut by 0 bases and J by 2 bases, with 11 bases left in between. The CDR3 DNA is TGCGCCAGCAGCCAAGATCTCTGGGCAACTGGAAACACCATATATTTT. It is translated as CASSQDLWATGNTIYF.

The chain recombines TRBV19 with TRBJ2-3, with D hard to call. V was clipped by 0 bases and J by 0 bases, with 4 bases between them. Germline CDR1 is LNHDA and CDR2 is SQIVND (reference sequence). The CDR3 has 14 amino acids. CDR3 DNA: TGTGCCAGTAGTATAGACAGAAGCACAGATACGCAGTATTTT. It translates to CASSIDRSTDTQYF.

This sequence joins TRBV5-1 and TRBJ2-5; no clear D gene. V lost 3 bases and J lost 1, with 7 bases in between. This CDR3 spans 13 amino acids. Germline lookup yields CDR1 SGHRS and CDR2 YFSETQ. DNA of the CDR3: TGCGCCAGCAGCTCCACAGCCCAAGAGACCCAGTACTTC. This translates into CASSSTAQETQYF.

This chain's CDR3 is CASSLSGGYNEQFF. The CDR3 DNA follows: TGTGCCAGCAGTCTTAGCGGGGGTTACAATGAGCAGTTCTTC. The chain combines TRBV6-5 with TRBJ2-1; 9 bases map to TRBD2. This CDR3 is 14 amino acids long. The V gene end was trimmed by 5 bases and the J gene end by 4 bases; junction bases not matched to a gene: 3. The germline CDR1 and CDR2 sequences are MNHEY and SVGAGI.

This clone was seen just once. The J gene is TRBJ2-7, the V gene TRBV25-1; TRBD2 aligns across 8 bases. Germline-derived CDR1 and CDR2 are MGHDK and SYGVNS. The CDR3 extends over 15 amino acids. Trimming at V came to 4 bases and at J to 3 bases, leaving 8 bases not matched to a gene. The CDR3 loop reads CASSASLAGNYEQYF. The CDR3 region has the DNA TGTGCCAGCAGTGCCTCCCTAGCGGGCAACTACGAGCAGTACTTC.

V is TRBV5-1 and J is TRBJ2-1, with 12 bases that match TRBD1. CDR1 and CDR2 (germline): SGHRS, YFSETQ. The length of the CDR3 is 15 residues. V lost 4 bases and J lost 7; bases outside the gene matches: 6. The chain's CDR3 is CASSTRDRGRNEQFF. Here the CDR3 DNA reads TGCGCCAGCAGCACCCGGGACAGGGGGCGGAATGAGCAGTTCTTC.

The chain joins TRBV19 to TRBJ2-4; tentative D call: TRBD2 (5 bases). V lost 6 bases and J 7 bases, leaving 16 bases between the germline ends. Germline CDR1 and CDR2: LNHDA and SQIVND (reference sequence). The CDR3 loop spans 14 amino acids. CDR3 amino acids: CASSQLDPRNIQYF. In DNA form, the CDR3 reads TGTGCCAGTAGCCAACTAGACCCCCGGAACATTCAGTACTTC.

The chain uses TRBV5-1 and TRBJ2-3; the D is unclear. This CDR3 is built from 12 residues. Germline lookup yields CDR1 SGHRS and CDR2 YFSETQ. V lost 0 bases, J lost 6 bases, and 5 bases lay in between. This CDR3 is CASSLAEDTQYF. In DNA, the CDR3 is TGCGCCAGCAGCTTGGCCGAGGATACGCAGTATTTT.